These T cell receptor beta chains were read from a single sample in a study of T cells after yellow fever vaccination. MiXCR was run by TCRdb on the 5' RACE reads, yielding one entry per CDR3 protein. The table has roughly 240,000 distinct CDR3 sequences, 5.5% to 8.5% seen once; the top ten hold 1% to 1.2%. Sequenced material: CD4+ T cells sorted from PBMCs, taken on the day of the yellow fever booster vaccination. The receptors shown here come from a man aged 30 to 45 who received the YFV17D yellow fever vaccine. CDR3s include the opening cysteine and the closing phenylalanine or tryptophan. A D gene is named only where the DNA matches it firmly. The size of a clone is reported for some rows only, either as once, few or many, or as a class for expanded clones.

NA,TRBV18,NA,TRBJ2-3,TGTGCCGGCGAGGGCGGAGACACAGATACGCAGTATTTT,CAGEGGDTDTQYF
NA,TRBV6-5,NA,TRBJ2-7,TGTGCCAGCAGTTTCATGGGGTCCTTTGGCTACGTGCAGTACTTC,CASSFMGSFGYVQYF
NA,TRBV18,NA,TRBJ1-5,TGTGCCAGCTCACCACCGGGGGGCACCTATCAGCCCCAGCATTTT,CASSPPGGTYQPQHF
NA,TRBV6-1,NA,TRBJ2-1,TGTGCCAGCAGTAAACCGGGGCGCTCCTACAATGAGCAGTTCTTC,CASSKPGRSYNEQFF
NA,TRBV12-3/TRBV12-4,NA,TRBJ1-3,TGTGCCAGCAGTTTGACACAGACTGAACGAGACACCATATATTTT,CASSLTQTERDTIYF
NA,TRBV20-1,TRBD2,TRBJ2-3,TGCAGTGCTAGGAGACTAGCGGGAGTGTTGGATACGCAGTATTTT,CSARRLAGVLDTQYF
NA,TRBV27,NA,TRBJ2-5,TGTGCCAGCAGTTTAATGGGGCGTGAGACCCAGTACTTC,CASSLMGRETQYF
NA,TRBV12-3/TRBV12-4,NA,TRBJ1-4,TGTGCCAGCAGTTTCCGGCACCCTAATGAAAAACTGTTTTTT,CASSFRHPNEKLFF
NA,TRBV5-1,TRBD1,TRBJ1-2,TGCGCCAGCAGCTCCGGAGGACAGGCCGATGGCTACACCTTC,CASSSGGQADGYTF
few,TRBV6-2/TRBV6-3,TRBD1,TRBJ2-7,TGTGCCAGCAGTCCGAACGACAGGGAACGAAACTTC,CASSPNDRERNF
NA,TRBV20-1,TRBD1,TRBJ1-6,TGCAGTGCTAGAAACAGGGGTAATTCACCCCTCCACTTT,CSARNRGNSPLHF
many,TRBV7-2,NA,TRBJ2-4,TGTGCCAGCAGCTTAGTGGTGCGAAAAAACATTCAGTACTTC,CASSLVVRKNIQYF
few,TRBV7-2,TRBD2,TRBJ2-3,TGTGCCAGCAGCAAAGCCGGGACTAGTTCCACAGATACGCAGTATTTT,CASSKAGTSSTDTQYF
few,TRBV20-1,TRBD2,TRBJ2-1,TGCAGTGCTAGGATAGCGGGAGGATTCTCCTACAATGAGCAGTTCTTC,CSARIAGGFSYNEQFF
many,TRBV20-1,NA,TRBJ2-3,TGCAGTGCTTCTTTAAGGGATACGCAGTATTTT,CSASLRDTQYF
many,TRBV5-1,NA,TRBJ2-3,TGCGCCAGCAGCGCCAAGGATACGCAGTATTTT,CASSAKDTQYF
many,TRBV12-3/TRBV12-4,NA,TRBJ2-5,TGTGCCAGCAGCTCTCCATCAGGGACCCGAGGGGCCCAGTACTTC,CASSSPSGTRGAQYF
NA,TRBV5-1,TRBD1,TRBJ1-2,TGCGCCAGCAGCCTACAGGGGGCGGCGGATAACTATGGCTACACCTTC,CASSLQGAADNYGYTF
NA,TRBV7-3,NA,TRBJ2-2,TGTGCCAGCAGCTCACTAGCATCCGGGGAGCTGTTTTTT,CASSSLASGELFF
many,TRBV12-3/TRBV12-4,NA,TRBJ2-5,TGTGCCAGCAGTGCCCAGGGGGGAGAGACCCAGTACTTC,CASSAQGGETQYF
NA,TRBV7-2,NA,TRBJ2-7,TGTGCCAGCAGCCCTAGATCGGGGTTTAGGAGCTACGAGCAGTACTTC,CASSPRSGFRSYEQYF
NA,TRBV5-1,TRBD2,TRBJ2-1,TGCGCCAGCAGTAATGGCGGGACTAGCGGGAGTAATGAGCAGTTCTTC,CASSNGGTSGSNEQFF
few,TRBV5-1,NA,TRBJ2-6,TGCGCCAGCAGCTTGGCCGTTGCCAACGTCCTGACTTTC,CASSLAVANVLTF